The rows below give T cell receptor beta chains drawn from one sample of a study of human T cells and chemical hapten exposure. TCRdb re-called the 5' RACE reads through MiXCR, storing one row per CDR3 protein. This table has 150,000 or so distinct CDR3 sequences, 4.1% appearing once. The receptors come from a female donor in good health. Both conserved end residues are part of each CDR3. Each record gives: clone size, V gene, D gene, J gene, CDR3 protein, CDR3 DNA. A D gene is named only where the DNA matches it firmly. Size values are once, few and many counts, or a class for expanded clones, and some rows have none.

few	TRBV4-2	.	TRBJ1-2	CASSQAQGPNYGYTF	TGTGCCAGCAGCCAAGCACAGGGACCCAACTATGGCTACACCTTC
many	TRBV12-3/TRBV12-4	.	TRBJ1-1	CASTPRHGRFESEAFF	TGTGCCAGCACCCCTAGGCACGGTCGGTTCGAGTCTGAAGCTTTCTTT
many	TRBV6-5	.	TRBJ1-4	CASSYRGATNEKLFF	TGTGCCAGCAGTTATAGGGGGGCAACTAATGAAAAACTGTTTTTT
many	TRBV7-9	.	TRBJ1-1	CASSFGGSEAFF	TGTGCCAGCAGCTTTGGGGGGTCTGAAGCTTTCTTT
many	TRBV12-3/TRBV12-4	TRBD2	TRBJ2-1	CASSKSGGVHNEQFF	TGTGCCAGCAGTAAGAGCGGGGGGGTGCACAATGAGCAGTTCTTC
many	TRBV6-1	.	TRBJ2-2	CASKSLGRNTGELFF	TGTGCCAGCAAGAGTCTTGGGAGGAACACCGGGGAGCTGTTTTTT
many	TRBV11-2	.	TRBJ1-6	CASSLGGLSNSPLHF	TGTGCCAGCAGCCTTGGGGGGCTATCGAATTCACCCCTCCACTTT
.	TRBV20-1	TRBD2	TRBJ2-5	CIATLTSGGETQYF	TGCATTGCTACTCTGACTAGCGGGGGAGAGACCCAGTACTTC
many	TRBV3-1	.	TRBJ2-7	CASSQVGHEQYF	TGTGCCAGCAGCCAAGTCGGGCACGAGCAGTACTTC
many	TRBV29-1	.	TRBJ2-3	CSVEGPGTDTQYF	TGCAGCGTTGAGGGCCCCGGGACAGATACGCAGTATTTT
many	TRBV12-3/TRBV12-4	.	TRBJ1-6	CASSFVAEALGNSPLHF	TGTGCCAGCAGTTTCGTGGCGGAAGCCCTGGGTAATTCACCCCTCCACTTT
many	TRBV12-3/TRBV12-4	.	TRBJ2-7	CASSLRPGKMVEQYF	TGTGCCAGCAGTTTAAGGCCAGGGAAAATGGTCGAGCAGTACTTC
many	TRBV20-1	TRBD2	TRBJ2-3	CSARGGGNTDTQYF	TGCAGTGCTAGAGGCGGGGGGAACACAGATACGCAGTATTTT
many	TRBV4-2	.	TRBJ2-7	CASRNNRAEQYF	TGTGCCAGCAGAAATAACAGGGCCGAGCAGTACTTC
many	TRBV11-2	.	TRBJ1-1	CASSPRPGGTVLSFF	TGTGCCAGCAGCCCTCGTCCGGGGGGTACGGTACTCTCTTTCTTT
many	TRBV5-1	.	TRBJ2-3	CASSLYGRPTDTQYF	TGCGCCAGCAGCTTGTATGGGCGCCCCACAGATACGCAGTATTTT
few	TRBV20-1	.	TRBJ1-1	CSARDPRLGNTEAFF	TGCAGTGCTAGAGATCCCCGTTTGGGGAACACTGAAGCTTTCTTT
few	TRBV20-1	.	TRBJ1-6	CSVGGQGDDSPLHF	TGCAGTGTCGGAGGTCAGGGAGACGATTCACCCCTCCACTTT
many	TRBV10-3	.	TRBJ2-3	CAISGAGDTQYF	TGTGCCATCAGTGGTGCGGGGGATACGCAGTATTTT
medium-sized	TRBV4-3	TRBD1	TRBJ2-3	CASSQGTGGDTQYF	TGCGCCAGCAGCCAAGGGACAGGGGGGGATACGCAGTATTTT
many	TRBV20-1	TRBD2	TRBJ2-1	CSPLAPGGEQFF	TGCAGTCCACTAGCCCCGGGGGGGGAGCAGTTCTTC
few	TRBV4-1	.	TRBJ1-3	CASSPPGWSPSGNTIYF	TGCGCCAGCAGCCCCCCCGGGTGGAGCCCATCTGGAAACACCATATATTTT
few	TRBV6-2/TRBV6-3	.	TRBJ1-5	CASSLLKRIQPQHF	TGTGCCAGCAGTCTCTTAAAGCGAATACAGCCCCAGCATTTT
many	TRBV21-1	.	TRBJ1-1	CASSKGASTKGLNTEAFF	TGTGCCAGCAGCAAAGGGGCCAGTACTAAGGGCCTGAACACTGAAGCTTTCTTT
.	TRBV4-3	.	TRBJ2-7	CASSRARDGSSYEQYF	TGCGCCAGCAGCCGAGCGAGGGACGGCAGCTCCTACGAGCAGTACTTC
many	TRBV18	TRBD1	TRBJ2-3	CASSPGTGGADTQYF	TGTGCCAGCTCACCTGGGACAGGGGGCGCAGATACGCAGTATTTT
many	TRBV5-4	TRBD2	TRBJ2-2	CASSSGLALPTGELFF	TGTGCCAGCAGCTCTGGACTAGCTTTGCCCACCGGGGAGCTGTTTTTT
many	TRBV6-5	.	TRBJ2-7	CASSYWFGGASVDEQYF	TGTGCCAGCAGTTACTGGTTTGGGGGTGCATCCGTCGACGAGCAGTACTTC
many	TRBV7-9	.	TRBJ2-2	CASSLKTPLVNTGELFF	TGTGCCAGCAGCTTAAAGACCCCTTTGGTGAACACCGGGGAGCTGTTTTTT
many	TRBV7-2	TRBD1	TRBJ2-3	CASSRPETGVTDTQYF	TGTGCCAGCAGCCGTCCCGAGACAGGGGTGACAGATACGCAGTATTTT
many	TRBV12-3/TRBV12-4	TRBD1	TRBJ1-2	CASSLQGARSYGYTF	TGTGCCAGCAGTTTACAGGGGGCGAGGAGCTATGGCTACACCTTC
few	TRBV12-3/TRBV12-4	TRBD1	TRBJ1-5	CASSLGGIGQGRGLQPQHF	TGTGCCAGCAGTTTAGGGGGAATAGGACAGGGACGAGGGCTCCAGCCCCAGCATTTT
.	TRBV7-6	TRBD2	TRBJ2-7	CASSLVSGGYYEQYF	TGTGCCAGCAGCTTAGTATCGGGGGGTTACTACGAGCAGTACTTC
many	TRBV5-6	TRBD1	TRBJ1-2	CASSLAGGGYTF	TGTGCCAGCAGCTTGGCAGGGGGCGGCTACACCTTC
many	TRBV12-3/TRBV12-4	.	TRBJ1-1	CASAKAFIMNTEAFF	TGTGCCAGCGCGAAAGCCTTTATTATGAACACTGAAGCTTTCTTT
few	TRBV6-2/TRBV6-3	.	TRBJ1-5	CASSYPGNQPQHF	TGTGCCAGCAGTTACCCAGGGAATCAGCCCCAGCATTTT
many	TRBV6-2/TRBV6-3	.	TRBJ1-1	CAARASMNTEAFF	TGTGCCGCCCGGGCCAGTATGAACACTGAAGCTTTCTTT
many	TRBV24-1	.	TRBJ2-3	CAAGTDTDTQYF	TGTGCCGCGGGGACAGACACAGATACGCAGTATTTT
many	TRBV19	.	TRBJ2-1	CASSIQGTSNEQFF	TGTGCCAGTAGTATTCAGGGGACATCCAATGAGCAGTTCTTC
many	TRBV12-3/TRBV12-4	TRBD1	TRBJ2-1	CASSPETGLIF	TGTGCCAGCAGTCCCGAGACAGGGTTAATCTTC
many	TRBV12-3/TRBV12-4	TRBD1	TRBJ1-2	CASSPTGEGYTF	TGTGCCAGCAGCCCAACAGGGGAGGGCTACACCTTC
few	TRBV7-8	.	TRBJ1-6	CASSAWTAFDSPLHF	TGTGCCAGCAGCGCATGGACGGCGTTCGATTCACCCCTCCACTTT
many	TRBV29-1	.	TRBJ2-2	CSVVRGTAGELFF	TGCAGCGTTGTACGCGGGACCGCCGGGGAGCTGTTTTTT
many	TRBV29-1	.	TRBJ2-5	CSVSEGTQYF	TGCAGCGTTTCCGAGGGGACCCAGTACTTC
many	TRBV15	.	TRBJ2-1	CATSRDTSAPNEQFF	TGTGCCACCAGCAGGGACACGTCGGCACCCAATGAGCAGTTCTTC
many	TRBV6-2/TRBV6-3	.	TRBJ1-1	CASSSWGITEAFF	TGTGCCAGCAGTTCGTGGGGGATCACTGAAGCTTTCTTT
many	TRBV7-7	.	TRBJ2-3	CASSLGRADTQYF	TGTGCCAGCAGCTTAGGACGAGCAGATACGCAGTATTTT
few	TRBV6-2/TRBV6-3	.	TRBJ1-6	CASRMGNSPLHF	TGTGCCAGCAGGATGGGGAATTCACCCCTCCACTTT